The 6 T cell receptor beta chains listed next were all sequenced from one sample in a study of shared clonotypes between healthy human individuals. The repertoire was sequenced with immunoSEQ multiplex PCR; TCRdb's copy has only in-frame clones and lacks some. The sample records nearly 2 million clones, less than 95% being singletons. CD45RO negativity and positive selection for CCR7 defined naive CD8 cells, a population that excluded terminally differentiated effector memory CD45RA+ cells. Input material: naive CD8+ T cells sorted from blood. These TCRs come from a man younger than 35 in good health.

The chain is built from TRBV27 and TRBJ2-2; D unresolved. The CDR3 is 14 amino acids. The V end lost 2 bases, the J end lost 4 bases, and 8 bases lay between the germline ends. Germline values: CDR1 MNHEY, CDR2 SMNVEV (reference sequence). The CDR3 coding sequence is TGTGCCAGCAGTTTAGGATGGGGCACCGGGGAGCTGTTTTTT. Translating it yields CASSLGWGTGELFF.

The chain carries TRBV4-3 and TRBJ2-7; D may be TRBD2 (5 bases). Trimming left V 2 bases short and J 0 bases short, with 17 bases between. Germline assignment: CDR1 LGHNA and CDR2 YSLEER. This CDR3 region has 17 residues. CDR3 residues: CASSQHGEGLYSYEQYF. The CDR3 coding sequence is TGCGCCAGCAGCCAACATGGTGAAGGACTGTACTCCTACGAGCAGTACTTC.

This chain links TRBV7-9 with TRBJ2-7; D possibly corresponds to TRBD1 (5 bases). The CDR3 has 14 residues. Trimming pared 5 bases from V and 2 bases from J, leaving 13 bases between. Germline-derived CDR1 and CDR2 are SEHNR and FQNEAQ (reference sequence). CDR3 DNA sequence: TGTGCCAGCAGCCCCCCAGGGCCCACCTACGAGCAGTACTTC. It translates to CASSPPGPTYEQYF.

The gene calls are TRBV29-1 and TRBJ1-2; 8 bases align to TRBD1. The J segment lost 8 bases and the V segment lost 7 bases, leaving 6 bases of the junction unmatched. The CDR3 extends over 11 amino acids. CDR1 SQVTM and CDR2 ANQGSEA come from the germline V gene. The CDR3 DNA follows: TGCAGCGATCGGACAGGGAAGGGCTACACCTTC. This gives the protein CSDRTGKGYTF.

This clone was picked up one time. The gene calls are TRBV10-2 and TRBJ2-1; 11 nucleotides align to TRBD2. The CDR3 consists of 16 residues. The germline CDR1 and CDR2 sequences are WSHSY and SAAADI. V gave up 1 base and J gave up 8 bases; unmatched junction bases: 7. The CDR3 sequence: CASSEFTSGGTDEQFF. In nucleotides, the CDR3 is TGCGCCAGCAGTGAGTTTACTAGCGGGGGTACCGATGAGCAGTTCTTC.

The chain links TRBV7-2 to TRBJ2-2; D could derive from TRBD1 or TRBD2 (6 bases each). From germline, CDR1 is SGHTA and CDR2 FQGNSA. This CDR3 is 18 amino acids long. V was clipped by 2 bases and J by 0 bases, with 16 bases between them. CDR3: CASSLTGGAYANTGELFF. The CDR3 DNA sequence: TGTGCCAGCAGCTTAACCGGGGGCGCTTACGCGAACACCGGGGAGCTGTTTTTT.